This TCR beta chain was identified during a study of CD8 T cells in ankylosing spondylitis. With molecular barcodes, quantitative 5'-RACE was used to make the TCR beta libraries. Using its own MiXCR run on the 5' RACE reads, TCRdb lists one record per CDR3 protein. The data show 150,000 or so distinct CDR3 sequences, 18% seen once. General study points: Some of the motif variants had earlier been found in reactive arthritis patients' fluid and blood. Matched synovial fluid from ankylosing spondylitis patients was reported to be enriched for disease-linked clones. Characteristic of ankylosing spondylitis blood, it appeared, was a TCR beta motif comprising several highly homologous variants.

This clonotype showed up just a few times. Its specificity is unknown. After removal of 6 bases from V and 2 bases from J, the junction contained 9 bases not matched to a gene. This CDR3 is built from 15 residues. Germline lookup yields CDR1 DFQATT and CDR2 SNEGSKA (reference sequence). This clonotype originated in a male donor with ankylosing spondylitis or in good health (not recorded which). Source material: blood, either unsorted or a sorted T cell fraction (not recorded which). The V and J genes are TRBV20-1 and TRBJ2-1, with 8 bases that match TRBD2. The CDR3 nucleotides read TGCAGTGCACCTACTAGCGGAAGGACCTACAATGAGCAGTTCTTC. It codes for CSAPTSGRTYNEQFF.